The 32 T cell receptor beta chains listed next were all sequenced from one sample in a study of blood T cell repertoires in COVID-19. Data came from immunoSEQ multiplex PCR; TCRdb stores just in-frame clones and leaves some out. The data contain roughly 670,000 clones, more than 80% of them singletons. Sequencing was performed on peripheral blood. These receptors came from a woman younger than 30 with acute or convalescent COVID-19.

V gene TRBV5-4 combines with J gene TRBJ1-2; D is ambiguous. Germline V gene data show CDR1 as SGHNT and CDR2 as YYREEE (reference sequence). Trimming took off 0 bases at V and 2 bases at J, with 11 bases between the two ends. The CDR3 has 15 residues. This CDR3 is CASSLGEGRNYGYTF. In nucleotides, the CDR3 is TGTGCCAGCAGCTTGGGGGAGGGTAGGAACTATGGCTACACCTTC.

The chain uses TRBV29-1 and TRBJ2-7; possible D gene TRBD2, 6 bases. This CDR3 contains 13 residues. Germline V gene data show CDR1 as SQVTM and CDR2 as ANQGSEA. Trimming removed 4 bases from V and 2 bases from J, with 12 bases in between. In DNA, the CDR3 is TGCAGCGTTGCGCTTAGCGGACCCTACGAGCAGTACTTC. Protein sequence: CSVALSGPYEQYF.

V usage is TRBV5-6 and J usage is TRBJ1-5; 7 nucleotides match TRBD1. CDR1 is SGHDT and CDR2 is YYEEEE in the germline V gene. The CDR3 is 17 amino acids. V shed 3 bases and J 2 bases; nucleotides not matched to a gene: 11. The DNA for the CDR3 is TGTGCCAGCAGCTCCGTAGGAGGGGGCACGGGCAATCAGCCCCAGCATTTT. Translating gives CASSSVGGGTGNQPQHF.

The chain combines TRBV6-5 with TRBJ2-3; TRBD1 agrees at 7 bases. CDR1 MNHEY and CDR2 SVGAGI come from the germline V gene. The J segment lost 1 base and the V segment lost 5 bases, leaving 6 bases of the junction unmatched. The length of the CDR3 is 15 residues. The CDR3, as DNA: TGTGCCAGCAGTCCGAGGGGGCTGGGCACAGATACGCAGTATTTT. It specifies CASSPRGLGTDTQYF.

J is TRBJ2-3 and V is TRBV10-3; possible D gene TRBD1, 5 bases. CDR3 length: 21 residues. In germline, CDR1 is ENHRY, CDR2 SYGVKD. The germline V and J ends were trimmed by 1 base and 1 base, with 27 bases remaining between them. The CDR3: CAISEWAGNFLARAGTDTQYF. CDR3 DNA sequence: TGTGCCATCAGTGAGTGGGCAGGGAATTTCCTCGCCCGGGCTGGCACAGATACGCAGTATTTT.

V is TRBV4-1 and J is TRBJ1-4; unclear D gene. Trimming stripped 1 base from V and 3 bases from J, with 12 bases between. Germline lookup yields CDR1 MGHRA and CDR2 YSYEKL. The CDR3 runs to 16 residues. This CDR3 is CASSQAVSLANEKLFF. DNA for the CDR3: TGCGCCAGCAGCCAAGCAGTCTCCTTGGCTAATGAAAAACTGTTTTTT.

The J gene is TRBJ2-1, the V gene TRBV30, with 9 nucleotides matching TRBD1. Trimming took 4 bases from V and 6 from J; bases not matched to a gene: 10. The CDR3 runs 15 residues. Germline V gives CDR1 GTSNPN, CDR2 SVGIG (reference sequence). This chain's CDR3 is CAWNGWGQGINEQFF. CDR3 in DNA: TGTGCCTGGAATGGATGGGGACAGGGTATCAATGAGCAGTTCTTC. Full variable domain (remainder filled in from reference TRBV30 and TRBJ2-1): SQTIHQWPATLVQPVGSPLSLECTVEGTSNPNLYWYRQAAGRGLQLLFYSVGIGQISSEVPQNLSASRPQDRQFILSSKKLLLSDSGFYLCAWNGWGQGINEQFFGPGTRLTVL.

This sequence joins TRBV4-1 and TRBJ1-1; D may be TRBD1 (5 bases). CDR3 length: 15 residues. Germline lookup yields CDR1 MGHRA and CDR2 YSYEKL. Trimming took off 4 bases at V and 3 bases at J, with 15 bases between the two ends. The CDR3 spells CASSRETVGYTEAFF. The CDR3 DNA reads as TGCGCCAGCAGCCGAGAGACAGTCGGTTACACTGAAGCTTTCTTT.

The chain joins TRBV25-1 to TRBJ1-2, with D perhaps matching TRBD1 (5 bases). CDR3 length: 14 residues. Germline V gives CDR1 MGHDK, CDR2 SYGVNS. V shed 1 base and J shed 3 bases, with 9 bases lying between them. DNA of the CDR3: TGTGCCAGCAGTGAATCTGGGGGGGACTATGGCTACACCTTC. Its translation is CASSESGGDYGYTF.

The chain recombines TRBV9 with TRBJ1-3; D possibly corresponds to TRBD1 (6 bases). The germline V gene encodes CDR1 SGDLS and CDR2 YYNGEE. The V gene lost 0 bases and the J gene lost 5 bases, with 9 bases spanning the gap. The CDR3 extends over 14 amino acids. The CDR3 coding sequence is TGTGCCAGCAGCGTAGGCGGGGGCAGAAACACCATATATTTT. Its translation is CASSVGGGRNTIYF.

This clone was seen just once. CDR3 loop: CASSQVLGRGMNTEAFF. CDR3 coding DNA: TGCGCCAGCAGCCAAGTATTGGGGCGGGGGATGAACACTGAAGCTTTCTTT. The chain recombines TRBV4-3 with TRBJ1-1; possible D gene TRBD1, 5 bases. This CDR3 region has 17 residues. CDR1 is LGHNA, CDR2 YSLEER, per germline. The V and J ends lost 1 base and 0 bases respectively, with 15 bases between them.

The chain couples TRBV7-2 to TRBJ2-7; D gene unclear. The germline CDR1 and CDR2 sequences are SGHTA and FQGNSA. Trimming took off 5 bases at V and 0 bases at J, with 5 bases between the two ends. The length of the CDR3 is 12 residues. CDR3: CASSVSSYEQYF. The CDR3 DNA is TGTGCCAGCAGCGTGAGCTCCTACGAGCAGTACTTC. Looking up the rest from reference TRBV7-2 and TRBJ2-7 gives the full variable domain: GAGVSQSPSNKVTEKGKDVELRCDPISGHTALYWYRQSLGQGLEFLIYFQGNSAPDKSGLPSDRFSAERTGGSVSTLTIQRTQQEDSAVYLCASSVSSYEQYFGPGTRLTVT.

The chain combines TRBV6-4 with TRBJ2-3; 8 positions agree with TRBD1. The germline V gene has CDR1 MRHNA and CDR2 SNTAGT. J was trimmed by 3 bases and V by 6 bases; bases with no gene match: 11. CDR3 length: 16 residues. The CDR3 DNA reads as TGTGCCAGCAGAACCGCGAGCAGGGGGCCGACAGATACGCAGTATTTT. It encodes CASRTASRGPTDTQYF.

The chain couples TRBV6-6 to TRBJ1-2, with no clear D. Germline assignment: CDR1 MNHNY and CDR2 SVGAGI (reference sequence). V lost 2 bases and J 5 bases, leaving 15 bases between the germline ends. This CDR3 has 15 amino acids. The CDR3 loop reads CASSYDGEKFYGYTF. The CDR3 bases are TGTGCCAGCAGTTACGACGGGGAGAAATTTTATGGCTACACCTTC.

In this sample, this clone turned up once. V is TRBV30 and J is TRBJ1-1, with a weak D call TRBD1 (6 bases). Germline assignment: CDR1 GTSNPN and CDR2 SVGIG (reference sequence). V lost 3 bases to trimming and J lost 0 bases, with 11 bases between them. This CDR3 region has 14 residues. The DNA for the CDR3 is TGTGCCTGGAGATACAGGGCATTGAACACTGAAGCTTTCTTT. It yields the protein CAWRYRALNTEAFF.

The chain links TRBV20-1 to TRBJ1-2; unclear D gene. V was shortened by 3 bases and J by 8 bases, with 13 bases between the two germline ends. The germline V gene encodes CDR1 DFQATT and CDR2 SNEGSKA (reference sequence). The CDR3 spans 12 residues. The CDR3 region has the DNA TGCAGTGCTAGTGCCACAGTCTCAGGCTACACCTTC. Its translation is CSASATVSGYTF.

As for this clone: The same CDR3 arises from other DNA sequences in this sample as well. This chain uses TRBV24-1 with TRBJ2-7; D gene ambiguous. The CDR3 is 14 amino acids. CDR1 is KGHDR, CDR2 SFDVKD, per germline. The V gene lost 1 base and the J gene lost 0 bases, with 6 bases spanning the gap. In DNA, the CDR3 is TGTGCCACCAGTGATTTCCCTAGCTCCTACGAGCAGTACTTC. Amino acids: CATSDFPSSYEQYF.

The chain uses TRBV7-2 and TRBJ1-1, with no clear D. CDR3 length: 13 residues. Germline loops: CDR1 SGHTA, CDR2 FQGNSA. Deletions cut 1 base from V and 3 bases from J, with 6 bases between. The CDR3 here is CASSLGGHTEAFF. CDR3 nucleotide sequence: TGTGCCAGCAGCTTAGGAGGGCACACTGAAGCTTTCTTT.

The chain joins TRBV7-9 to TRBJ1-2; possible D gene TRBD1, 6 bases. CDR1 and CDR2 from the germline V gene are SEHNR and FQNEAQ (reference sequence). There are 13 residues in the CDR3. V gave up 5 bases and J gave up 6 bases, with 13 bases separating them. The CDR3 nucleotides read TGTGCCAGCAGCCCCGGGACAACGGATGGCTACACCTTC. It is translated as CASSPGTTDGYTF.

The chain employs TRBV5-8 and TRBJ1-2; 7 bases agree with TRBD1. The J segment lost 4 bases and the V segment lost 4 bases, leaving 10 bases of the junction unmatched. This CDR3 comprises 15 residues. The germline V gene encodes CDR1 SGHTS and CDR2 YDEGEE. The CDR3 loop reads CASSPRRTGLYGYTF. In DNA, the CDR3 is TGTGCCAGCAGCCCCCGACGGACAGGCCTCTATGGCTACACCTTC.

This chain connects TRBV4-1 to TRBJ1-2; TRBD1 matches at 8 bases. V lost 0 bases, J lost 4 bases, and 4 bases stayed unmatched. The length of the CDR3 is 15 residues. Germline-derived CDR1 and CDR2 are MGHRA and YSYEKL. The CDR3 DNA reads as TGCGCCAGCAGCCAAGACAGGGGGCTTATCTATGGCTACACCTTC. Translation gives CASSQDRGLIYGYTF.

The chain combines TRBV7-2 with TRBJ1-2, with 11 positions matching TRBD1. This CDR3 has 12 amino acids. Germline V lookup: CDR1 SGHTA, CDR2 FQGNSA. V was clipped by 11 bases and J by 8 bases; unmatched bases: 7. The CDR3 nucleotides are TGTGCCGGGGGACAGGGGGAAAAAGGCTACACCTTC. As protein: CAGGQGEKGYTF.

As to this clone: One end of the junction fails to match germline, which may point to a read error. The V gene is TRBV24-1, the J gene TRBJ1-1; TRBD1 might be the D (6 bases). The CDR3 has 13 residues. CDR1 and CDR2 (germline): KGHDR, SFDVKD. CDR3 coding DNA: TGTGCCACCAGTACACAGGGTTTCCCAACCCATCACTTT. Translating gives CATSTQGFPTHHF.

The chain links TRBV30 to TRBJ1-4; TRBD1 matches at 9 bases. The CDR3 length is 15 residues. Germline V gene lookup returns CDR1 GTSNPN and CDR2 SVGIG (reference sequence). With V trimmed by 1 base and J by 4 bases, 4 bases remained unmatched. Here the CDR3 DNA reads TGTGCCTGGAGTGGGGACAGGGCCGTTAATGAAAAACTGTTTTTT. The encoded protein is CAWSGDRAVNEKLFF.

The chain is built from TRBV7-3 and TRBJ2-1, with TRBD2 matching 8 bases. Losses at the gene ends were 3 bases for V and 2 bases for J; bases not matched to a gene: 3. Germline V gives CDR1 SGHTA, CDR2 FQGTGA. There are 15 residues in the CDR3. CDR3 sequence: CASSFGGDPYNEQFF. The CDR3 DNA reads as TGTGCCAGCAGCTTCGGGGGGGACCCCTACAATGAGCAGTTCTTC.

The chain uses TRBV24-1 and TRBJ1-1; no definite D call. Trimming took off 7 bases at V and 5 bases at J, with 10 bases between the two ends. The CDR3 totals 12 residues. Germline V CDR1 and CDR2: KGHDR, SFDVKD. The CDR3 region is CATRAGGTEAFF. In DNA form, the CDR3 reads TGTGCCACCAGGGCGGGTGGAACTGAAGCTTTCTTT.

The genes are TRBV19 and TRBJ2-5, with 10 bases identical to TRBD1. CDR1 and CDR2 (germline): LNHDA, SQIVND (reference sequence). With V trimmed by 3 bases and J by 3 bases, 4 bases remained unmatched. The CDR3 sequence is 15 residues long. This CDR3 reads CASSMVTGGEETQYF. The CDR3 DNA sequence: TGTGCCAGTAGTATGGTGACAGGGGGCGAAGAGACCCAGTACTTC.

The V gene is TRBV9, the J gene TRBJ2-5, with 8 bases matching TRBD2. This CDR3 region has 14 residues. Germline V gene data show CDR1 as SGDLS and CDR2 as YYNGEE. J lost 1 base, V lost 4 bases, and 3 bases had no gene match. CDR3 residues: CASSRGGLQETQYF. In nucleotides, the CDR3 is TGTGCCAGCAGCCGGGGGGGGCTCCAAGAGACCCAGTACTTC.

The chain is built from TRBV11-3 and TRBJ1-1, with a weak D call TRBD1 (5 bases). The germline V and J ends were trimmed by 2 bases and 5 bases, with 9 bases remaining between them. This CDR3 has 13 residues. CDR1 SGHNT and CDR2 YENEEA come from the germline V gene. The CDR3 here is CASSLRRGTEAFF. The CDR3 nucleotides read TGTGCCAGCAGCTTAAGGAGGGGTACTGAAGCTTTCTTT.

J is TRBJ2-2 and V is TRBV5-5; TRBD2 matches 8 bases. V lost 4 bases, J lost 1 base, and 3 bases stayed unmatched. The germline gives CDR1 SGHKS, CDR2 YYEKEE (reference sequence). The CDR3 sequence is 15 residues long. CDR3 residues: CASSPSGGNTGELFF. The CDR3 DNA reads TGTGCCAGCAGCCCCAGCGGGGGGAACACCGGGGAGCTGTTTTTT.

The chain's CDR3 is CASTLTLLRDSYGLGYTF. In nucleotides, the CDR3 is TGTGCCAGCACTCTAACCCTTCTCCGGGACAGTTATGGCCTGGGCTACACCTTC. The chain uses TRBV28 and TRBJ1-2, with 7 bases aligning to TRBD1. The CDR3 loop spans 18 amino acids. V lost 7 bases and J lost 8; bases outside the gene matches: 25. CDR1 and CDR2 (germline): MDHEN, SYDVKM.

V usage is TRBV29-1 and J usage is TRBJ2-5; the D gene is possibly TRBD2 (6 bases). The germline CDR1 and CDR2 sequences are SQVTM and ANQGSEA. Trimming took 8 bases from V and 5 from J, leaving 21 bases between them. The CDR3 has 14 amino acids. CDR3 DNA: TGCAGCTGCCGCGGCGGGACGACTCAGGAGACCCAGTACTTC. Amino acids: CSCRGGTTQETQYF. Supplemented by reference TRBV29-1 and TRBJ2-5, the full variable domain reads SAVISQKPSRDICQRGTSLTIQCQVDSQVTMMFWYRQQPGQSLTLIATANQGSEATYESGFVIDKFPISRPNLTFSTLTVSNMSPEDSSIYLCSCRGGTTQETQYFGPGTRLLVL.